This passage covers 26 T cell receptor beta chains from one sample sequenced in a study of CD8 T cells in ankylosing spondylitis. One entry per CDR3 protein results from TCRdb running MiXCR on the 5' RACE reads. The sample lists under 400,000 distinct CDR3 sequences; around a tenth were seen once. Input material: blood, either unsorted or a sorted T cell fraction (not recorded which). Receptors originate from a female donor with ankylosing spondylitis or in good health (not recorded which).

As regards this clonotype: This may stem from a read error, because a much larger clone lies one nucleotide away. The DNA is omitted, as the CDR3 cannot be located on it reliably, and the CDR3 follows TCRdb's listing. This chain connects TRBV5-1 to TRBJ2-1. Both ends counted, the CDR3 spans 16 residues. Germline V CDR1 and CDR2: SGHRS, YFSETQ. The CDR3 here is CASSLVASGTYNEHFF.

Ten or more counts support this clonotype. Here the CDR3 reads CSARAVASGRFLETQYF. The CDR3 DNA reads as TGCAGTGCTAGAGCGGTGGCTAGCGGGAGGTTTTTAGAGACCCAGTACTTC. The J gene is TRBJ2-5, the V gene TRBV20-1; 11 nucleotides match TRBD2. Germline loops: CDR1 DFQATT, CDR2 SNEGSKA (reference sequence). Unmatched junction bases numbered 11, after V lost 1 base and J lost 4 bases. The CDR3 sequence is 17 residues long.

Only a few counts were recorded for this clonotype. This sequence joins TRBV7-2 and TRBJ2-1; D not resolved. V dropped 3 bases and J dropped 4 bases, with 4 bases sitting between them. The CDR3 spans 12 residues. Germline V gene sequence: CDR1 SGHTA, CDR2 FQGNSA. The CDR3 loop is CASSFEYNEQFF. The CDR3 nucleotides are TGTGCCAGCAGCTTTGAGTACAATGAGCAGTTCTTC.

The table lists this clonotype with many counts. This CDR3 is CAISEPRAPVDTDTQYF. As DNA, the CDR3 is TGTGCCATCAGTGAGCCCCGGGCACCGGTTGACACAGATACGCAGTATTTT. The rearrangement joins TRBV10-3 to TRBJ2-3; D not resolved. This CDR3 comprises 17 residues. CDR1 and CDR2 (germline): ENHRY, SYGVKD. The V and J ends lost 2 bases and 2 bases respectively, with 17 bases between them.

The sample holds many counts of this clonotype. The chain has TRBV5-1 and TRBJ2-3; TRBD1 is a possible D gene (6 bases). The V gene's germline CDR1 is SGHRS and CDR2 YFSETQ. Trimming took off 4 bases at V and 2 bases at J, with 11 bases between the two ends. There are 14 residues in the CDR3. The CDR3 reads CASSTGQHTDTQYF. The CDR3 region has the DNA TGCGCCAGCAGCACCGGACAGCACACAGATACGCAGTATTTT. Looking up the rest from reference TRBV5-1 and TRBJ2-3 gives the full variable domain: KAGVTQTPRYLIKTRGQQVTLSCSPISGHRSVSWYQQTPGQGLQFLFEYFSETQRNKGNFPGRFSGRQFSNSRSEMNVSTLELGDSALYLCASSTGQHTDTQYFGPGTRLTVL.

A few counts support this clonotype. The chain is built from TRBV25-1 and TRBJ1-6; no reliable D call. The CDR3 is 11 residues long. Trimming cost V 4 bases and J 14 bases, with 9 bases left between them. Germline V lookup: CDR1 MGHDK, CDR2 SYGVNS. CDR3 loop: CASSVGWTLHF. In DNA form, the CDR3 reads TGTGCCAGCAGTGTCGGGTGGACCCTCCACTTT.

This clonotype was observed at least ten times. The rearrangement links TRBV6-2 or TRBV6-3 to TRBJ1-4; D not certain. Trimming pared 2 bases from V and 5 bases from J, leaving 6 bases between. Germline V gene data show CDR1 as MNHEY and CDR2 as SVGEGT. The length of the CDR3 is 13 residues. CDR3 sequence (DNA): TGTGCCAGCAGTTACGAGATGAATGAAAAACTGTTTTTT. This translates into CASSYEMNEKLFF.

On this clonotype: Germline and junction disagree at one end, which may indicate a read error. This chain uses TRBV20-1 with TRBJ1-6; D is ambiguous. The germline V gene has CDR1 DFQATT and CDR2 SNEGSKA (reference sequence). The CDR3 totals 17 residues. CDR3 region: CCARDGSGGNYNSPLHF. The CDR3 DNA is TGCTGTGCTAGAGATGGATCAGGAGGGAATTATAATTCACCCCTCCACTTT.

The rearrangement links TRBV27 to TRBJ1-2; D unresolved. The CDR3 sequence is 14 residues long. V shed 3 bases and J shed 2 bases, with 10 bases lying between them. Looked up from germline, CDR1 is MNHEY and CDR2 is SMNVEV (reference sequence). In nucleotides, the CDR3 is TGTGCCAGCAGTTTTGCAGGCTCGAACTATGGCTACACCTTC. This gives the protein CASSFAGSNYGYTF.

This clonotype was counted a few times. This chain connects TRBV5-5 to TRBJ2-1; the D gene is possibly TRBD1 (5 bases). V was pared by 2 bases and J by 3 bases, with 12 bases between. The germline V gene encodes CDR1 SGHKS and CDR2 YYEKEE (reference sequence). This CDR3 spans 15 amino acids. The CDR3 nucleotides are TGTGCCAGCAGCTTTAGGTTTCAGGGCTACAATGAGCAGTTCTTC. It is translated as CASSFRFQGYNEQFF.

V gene TRBV12-3 or TRBV12-4 combines with J gene TRBJ1-4, with D perhaps TRBD1 (5 bases). CDR3 size: 14 residues. V was clipped by 3 bases and J by 4 bases, with 9 bases between them. The CDR3 sequence: CASSFWGVNEKLFF. DNA of the CDR3: TGTGCCAGCAGTTTCTGGGGGGTTAATGAAAAACTGTTTTTT.

This clonotype was counted at least ten times. The gene calls are TRBV20-1 and TRBJ2-5; perhaps TRBD2 as D (6 bases). V dropped 6 bases and J dropped 0 bases, with 11 bases sitting between them. The CDR3 is 13 residues long. CDR1 DFQATT and CDR2 SNEGSKA come from the germline V gene (reference sequence). This CDR3 is CSAEGRYQETQYF. In nucleotides, the CDR3 is TGCAGTGCCGAGGGGAGGTACCAAGAGACCCAGTACTTC.

This clonotype was recorded a few times. The chain links TRBV5-1 to TRBJ2-1; D may be TRBD1 or TRBD2 (6 bases each). The V end was cut by 2 bases, the J end by 1 base, with 10 bases between. This CDR3 has 15 amino acids. CDR1 and CDR2 (germline): SGHRS, YFSETQ. CDR3 residues: CASSFRGPSYNEQFF. The CDR3 nucleotides are TGCGCCAGCAGCTTCCGGGGGCCTTCCTACAATGAGCAGTTCTTC.

This chain connects TRBV20-1 to TRBJ2-1, with 11 bases aligning to TRBD1. The CDR3 consists of 16 residues. Germline V gene sequence: CDR1 DFQATT, CDR2 SNEGSKA (reference sequence). J gave up 3 bases and V 6 bases, and 10 bases lay outside the gene matches. Here the CDR3 reads CSAAARDRGNYNEQFF. CDR3 sequence (DNA): TGCAGTGCAGCGGCCCGGGACAGGGGGAACTACAATGAGCAGTTCTTC.

This clonotype was observed at least ten times. CDR3 nucleotides: TGTGCCAGCAGCCTCGGCAGTGCTAATGAAAAACTGTTTTTT. This gives the protein CASSLGSANEKLFF. The chain links TRBV7-2 to TRBJ1-4; D is uncertain. Germline lookup yields CDR1 SGHTA and CDR2 FQGNSA. This CDR3 comprises 14 residues. Trimming removed 5 bases from V and 3 bases from J, with 10 bases in between.

Comment on this clonotype: Germline is not matched at one junction end, which may reflect a read error. This chain uses TRBV6-2 or TRBV6-3 with TRBJ2-4; 7 bases line up with TRBD1. Per the germline V gene, CDR1 is MNHEY and CDR2 is SVGEGT. The CDR3 length is 14 residues. The CDR3 loop reads CASSPDRATNIQYF. CDR3 nucleotide sequence: TGTGCCAGCAGCCCCGACAGGGCCACAAACATTCAGTACTTC.

As regards this clonotype: A much larger clone sits a single nucleotide away, making a read error possible. The CDR3 sequence is CASSLGLAGGLEFF. In nucleotides, the CDR3 is TGCGCCAGCAGCTTGGGACTAGCGGGAGGGCTGGAGTTCTTC. The V gene is TRBV4-3, the J gene TRBJ2-1; 16 nucleotides align to TRBD2. The CDR3 consists of 14 residues. Germline loops: CDR1 LGHNA, CDR2 YSLEER. Trimming removed 5 bases from V and 14 bases from J; junction bases left unmatched: 6.

This clonotype appeared many times. J is TRBJ1-1 and V is TRBV5-1, with D uncertain. Trimming took off 0 bases at V and 2 bases at J, with 11 bases between the two ends. Germline V lookup: CDR1 SGHRS, CDR2 YFSETQ. This CDR3 is 15 amino acids long. CDR3: CASSLASRSNTEAFF. The CDR3 DNA sequence: TGCGCCAGCAGCTTGGCTTCCAGGTCAAACACTGAAGCTTTCTTT. The whole variable domain, filled in from reference TRBV5-1 and TRBJ1-1, reads KAGVTQTPRYLIKTRGQQVTLSCSPISGHRSVSWYQQTPGQGLQFLFEYFSETQRNKGNFPGRFSGRQFSNSRSEMNVSTLELGDSALYLCASSLASRSNTEAFFGQGTRLTVV.

This clonotype was seen ten or more times. This chain joins TRBV28 and TRBJ2-7; the match to TRBD2 covers 12 bases. Per germline, CDR1 MDHEN and CDR2 SYDVKM. The CDR3 spans 14 residues. Trimming at V came to 7 bases and at J to 4 bases, leaving 5 bases not matched to a gene. CDR3 loop: CASTLAGGRYEQYF. In DNA, the CDR3 is TGTGCCAGCACCCTAGCGGGGGGGAGGTACGAGCAGTACTTC.

The sample holds a few counts of this clonotype. The chain recombines TRBV28 with TRBJ2-7; no definite D call. The CDR3 has 16 residues. Trimming removed 5 bases from V and 1 base from J, with 18 bases in between. Germline V CDR1 and CDR2: MDHEN, SYDVKM. CDR3 sequence (DNA): TGTGCCAGCAGTCCGTTGTTTGTTGGTTTTTCCTACGAGCAGTACTTC. As protein: CASSPLFVGFSYEQYF.

There are many counts of this clonotype. The chain links TRBV6-1 to TRBJ1-1, with D possibly matching TRBD1 (6 bases). The CDR3 has 16 residues. Germline V gene lookup returns CDR1 MNHNS and CDR2 SASEGT. Trimming removed 6 bases from V and 0 bases from J, with 17 bases in between. CDR3 residues: CASSSLRGGLNTEAFF. The CDR3 coding sequence is TGTGCCAGCAGCTCCCTGAGGGGGGGCCTGAACACTGAAGCTTTCTTT.

There are many counts of this clonotype. V is TRBV7-2 and J is TRBJ1-1, with 8 bases aligning to TRBD1. The germline V gene has CDR1 SGHTA and CDR2 FQGNSA. This CDR3 has 13 amino acids. V shed 5 bases, J shed 11 bases, and the junction held 10 bases outside the gene matches. The CDR3 sequence: CASSPKDRDGAFF. The CDR3 DNA is TGTGCCAGCAGCCCCAAGGACAGGGATGGTGCTTTCTTT.

This clonotype has only a few counts. The chain recombines TRBV7-2 with TRBJ2-5, with D unresolved. This CDR3 comprises 13 residues. Germline V gives CDR1 SGHTA, CDR2 FQGNSA. Trimming removed 4 bases from V and 5 bases from J, with 11 bases in between. This CDR3 is CASSSSWTETQYF. CDR3 DNA: TGTGCCAGCAGCTCCTCATGGACCGAGACCCAGTACTTC.

At least ten counts were recorded for this clonotype. The J gene is TRBJ1-1, the V gene TRBV6-5; no clear D gene. Looked up from germline, CDR1 is MNHEY and CDR2 is SVGAGI. Trimming removed 0 bases at V and 2 bases at J, with 7 bases between. This CDR3 contains 14 residues. The CDR3 region has the DNA TGTGCCAGCAGTTACTCGTGGGGAAACACTGAAGCTTTCTTT. Translating gives CASSYSWGNTEAFF.

This clonotype was picked up a small number of times. V is TRBV20-1 and J is TRBJ2-1, with 8 bases lining up with TRBD1. This CDR3 is 15 amino acids long. V lost 1 base and J lost 4; bases outside the gene matches: 6. CDR1 and CDR2 (germline): DFQATT, SNEGSKA (reference sequence). CDR3: CSARVPGQAYNEQFF. CDR3 bases: TGCAGTGCTAGAGTCCCGGGACAGGCGTACAATGAGCAGTTCTTC.

This clonotype was observed many times. This chain connects TRBV6-1 to TRBJ1-2; possible D gene TRBD1, 5 bases. Trimming removed 8 bases from V and 0 bases from J, with 19 bases in between. The CDR3 has 16 residues. Germline V gives CDR1 MNHNS, CDR2 SASEGT. CDR3 region: CASFETQGYSNYGYTF. CDR3 coding DNA: TGTGCCAGCTTCGAGACGCAGGGCTACTCTAACTATGGCTACACCTTC.